These T cell receptor beta chains were read from a single sample in a study of blood T cell repertoires in COVID-19. Sequencing was performed with immunoSEQ multiplex PCR; in TCRdb, only in-frame clones are kept and a portion is missing. This table holds around 30,000 clones, roughly 74% found once. Input material: peripheral blood. The receptor source for this set is a man at least 80 years old with active or convalescent COVID-19. The CDR3 runs from the conserved cysteine through the conserved F or W. Each record gives: V gene, clone size, J gene, CDR3 protein. Only part of the rows carry a size: once, few, many, or a class if the clone is expanded.

TRBV27	few	TRBJ2-2	CASSWNSGSPTRGIGELFF
TRBV6-5	-	TRBJ2-5	CASSYSASLETQYF
TRBV7-9	-	TRBJ1-6	CASSLRGDSPLHF
TRBV7-2	-	TRBJ1-4	CASSLQGNEKLFF
TRBV19	-	TRBJ2-7	CASSKQGAYEQYF
TRBV11-2	-	TRBJ2-1	CASSWSNRGYNEQFF
TRBV30	-	TRBJ2-5	CAWSTQQETQYF
TRBV12-3/TRBV12-4	-	TRBJ1-3	CASSLLRNTIYF
TRBV16	-	TRBJ2-1	CASKPLEGGTTYYNEQFF
TRBV7-9	-	TRBJ2-7	CASSAAGGRSYEQYF
TRBV29-1	-	TRBJ2-7	CSVLAGGSWQYF
TRBV19	-	TRBJ2-3	CASNDRQADTQYF
TRBV11-2	-	TRBJ1-2	CASSPQTREGYTF
TRBV10-3	-	TRBJ2-1	CAIQSGTGDNEQFF
TRBV9	-	TRBJ2-7	CASSGGLGSEQYF
TRBV18	-	TRBJ1-1	CASSPQTGIPFF
TRBV6-5	-	TRBJ2-3	CASSPGFGGTDTQYF
TRBV18	-	TRBJ2-7	CASSPQGAGSYEQYF
TRBV29-1	-	TRBJ1-2	CSVENRGDLYGYTF
TRBV2	-	TRBJ2-7	CASSEDRVHEQYF
TRBV6-5	-	TRBJ1-2	CASSYGSGGGYGYTF
TRBV2	-	TRBJ1-2	CASRLDGDNYGYTF
TRBV7-9	-	TRBJ2-1	CASSLGSHEQFF
TRBV5-1	-	TRBJ2-7	CASSPDGEGEQYF
TRBV10-3	-	TRBJ2-7	CAISESLADYEQYF